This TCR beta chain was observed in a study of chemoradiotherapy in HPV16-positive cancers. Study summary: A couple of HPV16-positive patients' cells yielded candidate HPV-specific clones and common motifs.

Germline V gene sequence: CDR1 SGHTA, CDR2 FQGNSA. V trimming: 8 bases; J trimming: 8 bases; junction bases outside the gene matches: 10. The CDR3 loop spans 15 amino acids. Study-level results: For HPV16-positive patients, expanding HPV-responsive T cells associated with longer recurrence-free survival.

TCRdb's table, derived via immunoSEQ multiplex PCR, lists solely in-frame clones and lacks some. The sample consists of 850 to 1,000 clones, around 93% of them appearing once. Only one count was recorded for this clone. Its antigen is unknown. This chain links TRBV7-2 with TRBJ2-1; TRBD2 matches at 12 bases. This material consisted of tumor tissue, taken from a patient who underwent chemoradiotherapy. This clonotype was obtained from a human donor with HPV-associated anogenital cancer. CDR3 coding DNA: TGTGCCAGCCGCCCCGGACTAGCGGGGATCGATGAGCAGTTCTTC. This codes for CASRPGLAGIDEQFF.